This T cell receptor (beta chain) was identified during a study of blood T cell repertoires in COVID-19. Study details: Both acute and convalescent COVID-19 samples were obtained from the United States, Italy and Spain. T cells, B-cell-depleted T cells, or PBMCs supplied cDNA or gDNA.

In the original processing: Estimation of nucleated cell counts relied on the amplification of reference gene primers. Generated by immunoSEQ multiplex PCR, the TCRdb table keeps only in-frame clones and is missing some. D and trimming come from the DNA, and the V and J calls and clone size come from that table. The sample includes fewer than 250,000 clones, approximately 86% of them seen just once. CDR1 and CDR2 from the germline V gene are SGHTA and FQGNSA. The CDR3 loop spans 15 amino acids. Trimming took off 5 bases at V and 0 bases at J, with 11 bases between the two ends. Comment on this clone: Different DNA sequences within this sample yield the same CDR3.

The sequence derives from a woman aged 60-75 years who had recovered from COVID-19. The sequenced sample consisted of peripheral blood. The chain combines TRBV7-2 with TRBJ1-5; no clear D gene. CDR3 protein: CASSPTVYSNQPQHF. The CDR3 region has the DNA TGTGCCAGCAGCCCCACAGTTTATAGCAATCAGCCCCAGCATTTT.